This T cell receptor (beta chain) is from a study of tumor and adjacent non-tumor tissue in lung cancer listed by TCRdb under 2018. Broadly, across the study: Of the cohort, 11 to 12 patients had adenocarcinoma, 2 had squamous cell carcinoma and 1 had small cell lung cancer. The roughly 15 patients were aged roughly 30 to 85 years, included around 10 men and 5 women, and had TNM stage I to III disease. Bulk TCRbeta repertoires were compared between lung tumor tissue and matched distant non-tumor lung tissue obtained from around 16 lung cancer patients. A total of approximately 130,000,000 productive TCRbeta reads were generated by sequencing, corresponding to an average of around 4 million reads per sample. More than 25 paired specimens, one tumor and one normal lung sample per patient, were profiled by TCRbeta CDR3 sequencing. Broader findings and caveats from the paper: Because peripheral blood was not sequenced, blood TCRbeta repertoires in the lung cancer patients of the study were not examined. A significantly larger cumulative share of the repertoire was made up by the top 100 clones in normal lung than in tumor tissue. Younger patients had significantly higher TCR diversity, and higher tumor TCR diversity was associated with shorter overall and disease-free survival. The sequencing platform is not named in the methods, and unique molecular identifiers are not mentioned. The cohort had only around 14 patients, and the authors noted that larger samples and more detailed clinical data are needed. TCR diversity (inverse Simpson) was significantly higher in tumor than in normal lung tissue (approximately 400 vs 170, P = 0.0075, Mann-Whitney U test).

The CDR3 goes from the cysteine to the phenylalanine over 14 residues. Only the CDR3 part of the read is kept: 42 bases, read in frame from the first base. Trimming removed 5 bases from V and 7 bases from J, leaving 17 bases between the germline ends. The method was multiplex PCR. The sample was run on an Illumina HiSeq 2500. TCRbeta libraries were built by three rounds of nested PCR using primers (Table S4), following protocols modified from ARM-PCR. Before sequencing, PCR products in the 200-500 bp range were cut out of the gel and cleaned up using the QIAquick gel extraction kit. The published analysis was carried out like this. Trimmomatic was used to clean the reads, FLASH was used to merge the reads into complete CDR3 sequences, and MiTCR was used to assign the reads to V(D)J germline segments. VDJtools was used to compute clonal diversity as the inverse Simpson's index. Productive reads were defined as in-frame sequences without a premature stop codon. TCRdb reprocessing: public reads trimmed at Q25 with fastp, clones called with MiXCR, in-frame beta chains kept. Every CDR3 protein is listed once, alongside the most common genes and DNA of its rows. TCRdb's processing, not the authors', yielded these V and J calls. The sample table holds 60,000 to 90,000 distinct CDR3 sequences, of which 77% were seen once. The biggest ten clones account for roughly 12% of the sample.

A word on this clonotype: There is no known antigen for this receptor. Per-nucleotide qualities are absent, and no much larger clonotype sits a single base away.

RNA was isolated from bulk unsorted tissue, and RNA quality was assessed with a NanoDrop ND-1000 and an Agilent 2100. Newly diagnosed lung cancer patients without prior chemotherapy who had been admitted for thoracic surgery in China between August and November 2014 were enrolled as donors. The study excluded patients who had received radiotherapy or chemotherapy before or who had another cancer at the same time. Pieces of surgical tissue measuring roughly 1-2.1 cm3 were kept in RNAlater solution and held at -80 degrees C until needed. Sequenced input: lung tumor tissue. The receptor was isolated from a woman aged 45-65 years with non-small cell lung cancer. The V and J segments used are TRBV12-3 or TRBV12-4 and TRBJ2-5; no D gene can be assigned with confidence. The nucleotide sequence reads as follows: TGTGCCAGCAGTCCCTACATGGCCGAAGTGACCCAGTACTTC. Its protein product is CASSPYMAEVTQYF.